This is a list of T cell receptor beta chains from one sample in a study of blood T cell repertoires in COVID-19. This table comes from immunoSEQ multiplex PCR, and its TCRdb copy is limited to in-frame clones, with some not included. The sample has 260,000 or so clones; 65% to 90% are singletons. Sequencing was done on a sample of peripheral blood. Every receptor here comes from a woman aged 70-85 years with acute or convalescent COVID-19. Both conserved end residues are part of each CDR3. D genes are given only for firm matches. Clone size, where shown, is once, few, many, or a class for clones that have expanded.

v_gene	abundance	d_gene	j_gene	CDR3nt	CDR3aa
TRBV19	NA	NA	TRBJ2-6	TGTGCCAGTAGTATTGCGGGATCTGGGGCCAACGTCCTGACTTTC	CASSIAGSGANVLTF
TRBV5-6	NA	TRBD1	TRBJ1-1	TGTGCCAGCCGGGGACAGCGAAACACTGAAGCTTTCTTT	CASRGQRNTEAFF
TRBV5-8	once	TRBD1	TRBJ1-1	TGTGCCAGCAGGGATGACCGACAGGGTGAGGAGAACACTGAAGCTTTCTTT	CASRDDRQGEENTEAFF
TRBV28	NA	TRBD1	TRBJ1-2	TGTGCCAGCAGTTATGGACAGGCGAACTATGGCTACACCTTC	CASSYGQANYGYTF
TRBV6-1	NA	TRBD2	TRBJ2-1	TGTGCCAGCAGTGAAGTAGGTGTCTGGCTAGCGGCGTACAATGAGCAGTTCTTC	CASSEVGVWLAAYNEQFF
TRBV4-2	NA	NA	TRBJ1-5	TGTGCCAGCAGCCAAGTTCAGGACAATCAGCCCCAGCATTTT	CASSQVQDNQPQHF
TRBV19	NA	NA	TRBJ1-1	TGTGCCAGTACCCGAATGGGGAGAGGGACTGAAGCTTTCTTT	CASTRMGRGTEAFF
TRBV5-1	NA	NA	TRBJ1-1	TGCGCCAGCAGCTTGGGTCAGGGTGGTATTGAAGCTTTCTTT	CASSLGQGGIEAFF
TRBV19	NA	NA	TRBJ2-2	TGTGCCAGTGTGGGACAGAACACCGGGGAGCTGTTTTTT	CASVGQNTGELFF
TRBV11-2	NA	TRBD1	TRBJ1-6	TGTGCCAGCAGCACCGGGACAGGGGTTTCACCCCTCCACTTT	CASSTGTGVSPLHF
TRBV6-2/TRBV6-3	NA	NA	TRBJ1-2	TGTGCCAGCAGTTCACAGGGTCTGGGAAGTGGCTACACCTTC	CASSSQGLGSGYTF
TRBV7-9	NA	TRBD1	TRBJ1-5	TGTGCCAGCAGCCCCCACAGGGGGAGCAATCAGCCCCAGCATTTT	CASSPHRGSNQPQHF
TRBV5-4	NA	TRBD2	TRBJ2-5	TGTGCCAGCAGTTACCTAGCGGGGGAGGAGACCCAGTACTTC	CASSYLAGEETQYF
TRBV24-1	NA	TRBD1	TRBJ2-6	TGTGCCACCAGTGATTTTGGACAGGACAACGTCCTGACTTTC	CATSDFGQDNVLTF
TRBV6-5	NA	TRBD2	TRBJ2-1	TGTGCCAGCAGCTCCCCAGCGGGGGGGCCAGATGAGCAGTTCTTC	CASSSPAGGPDEQFF
TRBV5-4	NA	NA	TRBJ1-1	TGTGCCAGCAGCTTGGGCGGGGACGACACTGAAGCTTTCTTT	CASSLGGDDTEAFF
TRBV6-5	NA	TRBD1	TRBJ1-5	TGTGCCAGCAAAGGGACAGACTATAGCAATCAGCCCCAGCATTTT	CASKGTDYSNQPQHF
TRBV29-1	NA	NA	TRBJ1-1	TGCAGCGTGCAAGGGGGACGGAACACTGAAGCTTTCTTT	CSVQGGRNTEAFF
TRBV3-1/TRBV3-2	NA	NA	TRBJ1-3	TGTGCCAGCAGCCAGATACAGGGAAACACCATATATTTT	CASSQIQGNTIYF
TRBV11-2	NA	TRBD1	TRBJ1-1	TGTGCCAGCAGCCAACGGTTCAGAGGACAGGGATGGTCTGAAGCTTTCTTT	CASSQRFRGQGWSEAFF
TRBV10-2	NA	NA	TRBJ1-4	TGCGCCAGCCACGGAGGGTTTACAGCAACTAATGAAAAACTGTTTTTT	CASHGGFTATNEKLFF
TRBV7-2	NA	NA	TRBJ1-3	TGTGCCAGCAGCTTAGGAGGAGTCCTTCGAGGAAACACCATATATTTT	CASSLGGVLRGNTIYF
TRBV7-2	NA	TRBD1	TRBJ1-2	TGTGCCAGCAGCCGGGGACAGGAACAAATCTATGGCTACACCTTC	CASSRGQEQIYGYTF
TRBV7-9	once	NA	TRBJ1-2	TGTGCCAGCAGCTTGACAAATAACTATGGCTACACCTTC	CASSLTNNYGYTF
TRBV28	NA	NA	TRBJ1-6	TGTGCCAGCGCACCCTCGGGAGGTCATAATTCACCCCTCCACTTT	CASAPSGGHNSPLHF
TRBV19	NA	TRBD1	TRBJ1-2	TGTGCCAGTAGTCAACAGGGGTACTATGGCTACACCTTC	CASSQQGYYGYTF
TRBV7-2	NA	NA	TRBJ1-2	TGTGCCAGCAGCTTTTTTACTCGGGATAACTATGGCTACACCTTC	CASSFFTRDNYGYTF
TRBV29-1	few	TRBD1	TRBJ1-1	TGCAGCGTTAAAGGGACAGCCAACACTGAAGCTTTCTTT	CSVKGTANTEAFF
TRBV6-5	NA	NA	TRBJ2-3	TGTGCCAGCAGTACACAGGGAGCGCAAGATACGCAGTATTTT	CASSTQGAQDTQYF
TRBV6-5	NA	NA	TRBJ2-7	TGTGCCAGCAGTTCCCCGAGGCAGGGGTCCTACGAGCAGTACTTC	CASSSPRQGSYEQYF
TRBV19	NA	NA	TRBJ1-2	TGTGCCAGTAGTAGCCCGGGACACCCTAACTATGGCTACACCTTC	CASSSPGHPNYGYTF
TRBV4-3	once	TRBD1	TRBJ2-3	TGCGCCAGCAGCCAAGACCCGGCAGGGGGCCTCACTTCTAGCACAGATACGCAGTATTTT	CASSQDPAGGLTSSTDTQYF
TRBV6-1	NA	NA	TRBJ2-7	TGTGCCAGCAGTGATCGGACGGGGGCCTACGAGCAGTACTTC	CASSDRTGAYEQYF
TRBV2	NA	NA	TRBJ1-3	TGTGCCAGCAGTGAAGCGCGGACTTACTCTGGAAACACCATATATTTT	CASSEARTYSGNTIYF
TRBV6-1	NA	NA	TRBJ1-2	TGTGCCAGCAGTGAAGCGAGCACCTCCGCCTATGGCTACACCTTC	CASSEASTSAYGYTF
TRBV7-9	NA	NA	TRBJ2-3	TGTGCCAGCCTGACGGCAGGGGCCTTGAATACGCAGTATTTT	CASLTAGALNTQYF
TRBV6-6	few	TRBD1	TRBJ1-5	TGTGCCAGCAGCCCCCAGGACAGGGCAAATCAGCCCCAGCATTTT	CASSPQDRANQPQHF
TRBV6-2/TRBV6-3	NA	TRBD2	TRBJ2-3	TGTGCCAGCAGTTGGCGGGGGGGGCCAGATACGCAGTATTTT	CASSWRGGPDTQYF
TRBV12-2	NA	NA	TRBJ2-7	TGTGCAAGTCGCTTAGCGGGGACAGGGAGGCCTGGGGCCTCCTACGAGCAGTACTTC	CASRLAGTGRPGASYEQYF
TRBV18	many	NA	TRBJ2-5	TGTGCCAGCTCATTTGGAGCAGCAGCCCAAGAGACCCAGTACTTC	CASSFGAAAQETQYF
TRBV11-1	NA	TRBD1	TRBJ2-1	TGTGCCAGCAGCGACCGGGACAGGGGCTACAATGAGCAGTTCTTC	CASSDRDRGYNEQFF
TRBV5-4	NA	NA	TRBJ1-4	TGTGCCAGCAGCCAGGGGTCCGAAGGGGAAAAACTGTTTTTT	CASSQGSEGEKLFF
TRBV6-5	NA	NA	TRBJ1-3	TGTGCCAGCAGTTATACTTTTTTAAGCACCATATATTTT	CASSYTFLSTIYF
TRBV5-6	NA	NA	TRBJ1-1	TGTGCCAGCAGCTTGTCAGGGAGGGGAGTAGACACTGAAGCTTTCTTT	CASSLSGRGVDTEAFF
TRBV5-1	once	TRBD2	TRBJ2-7	TGCGCCAGCAGCCCCACCGGGATGGGGGGGGAGCAGTACTTC	CASSPTGMGGEQYF
TRBV5-1	NA	TRBD1	TRBJ1-2	TGCGCCAGCAGCTCCCGACAGGGGGTAGGGTATGGCTACACCTTC	CASSSRQGVGYGYTF
TRBV27	once	NA	TRBJ1-2	TGTGCCAGCAGCCGGCCTCGGACAGTCGGTGCCTATGGCTACACCTTC	CASSRPRTVGAYGYTF
TRBV3-1/TRBV3-2	NA	TRBD1	TRBJ1-6	TGTGCCAGCAGCCAAGATGTGAGCGGAGGGGGCCCGTCTAATTCACCCCTCCACTTT	CASSQDVSGGGPSNSPLHF
TRBV15	few	NA	TRBJ1-5	TGTGCCACCAGCAGAGCCGATGTAGGGGGCAATCAGCCCCAGCATTTT	CATSRADVGGNQPQHF
TRBV10-3	once	NA	TRBJ2-1	TGTGCCATCCTAACAGACTCCTCGAGGGTAGATGAGCAGTTCTTC	CAILTDSSRVDEQFF
TRBV18	NA	TRBD2	TRBJ2-3	TGTGCCAGCTCACCACCGGCGATAGCGGGGAACACAGATACGCAGTATTTT	CASSPPAIAGNTDTQYF
TRBV6-5	NA	NA	TRBJ1-1	TGTGCCAGCAGTTACGAGGGGAACACTGAAGCTTTCTTT	CASSYEGNTEAFF
TRBV5-6	NA	NA	TRBJ1-1	TGTGCCAGCAGCTTGTTAAACACTGAAGCTTTCTTT	CASSLLNTEAFF